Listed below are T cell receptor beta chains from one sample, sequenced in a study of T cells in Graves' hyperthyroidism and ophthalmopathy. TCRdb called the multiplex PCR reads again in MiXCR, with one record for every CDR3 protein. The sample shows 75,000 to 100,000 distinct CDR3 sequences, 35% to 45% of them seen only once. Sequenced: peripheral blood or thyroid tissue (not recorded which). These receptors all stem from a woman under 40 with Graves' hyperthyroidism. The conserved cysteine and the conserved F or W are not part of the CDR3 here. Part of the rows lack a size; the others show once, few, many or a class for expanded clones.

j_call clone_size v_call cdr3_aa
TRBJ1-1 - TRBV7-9 ANSFFDSSTEAL
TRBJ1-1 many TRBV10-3 AISGTQNTEAF
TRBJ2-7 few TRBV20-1 SADRVRYEQY
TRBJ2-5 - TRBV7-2 ASSWDRAGETQY
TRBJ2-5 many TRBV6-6 ASRAGQGGETQY
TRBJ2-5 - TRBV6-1 ASSKTDQETQY
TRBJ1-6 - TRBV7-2 ASSNRQGASLH
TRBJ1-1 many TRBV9 ASSPVQRSTEAF
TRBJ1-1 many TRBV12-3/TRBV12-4 ASSLGQGFNTEAF
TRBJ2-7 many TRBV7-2 ASSPLLADEQY
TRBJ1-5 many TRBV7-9 ASSQDTNQPQH
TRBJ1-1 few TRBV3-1 ASSQASQRAF
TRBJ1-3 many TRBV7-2 ASSDSGNTIY
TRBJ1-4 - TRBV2 ASSGDARLF
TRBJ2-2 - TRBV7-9 ASRKGAGNTGELF
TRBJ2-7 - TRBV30 AWSKGKYEQY
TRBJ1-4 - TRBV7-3 ASSPGGPTNEKLF
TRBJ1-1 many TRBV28 ASSLPGGNTEAF
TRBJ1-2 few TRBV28 ASSLRPIYGYT
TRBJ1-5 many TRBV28 ASTPGNQPQH
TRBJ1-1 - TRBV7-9 ASSLGTGGNEAF
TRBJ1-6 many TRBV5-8 ASSLLKDGVNSPLH
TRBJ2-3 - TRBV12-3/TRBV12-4 ASSPLPTGGLTDTQY
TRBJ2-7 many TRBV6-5 ASSFVAGSYEQY
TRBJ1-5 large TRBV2 ASIQGFGQPQH
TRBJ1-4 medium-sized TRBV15 ATSRPSRSNEKLF
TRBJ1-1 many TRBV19 ASSIPGNTEAF
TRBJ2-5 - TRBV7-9 ASSLGLAGGPSKTQY
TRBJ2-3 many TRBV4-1 ASSQRLVDTQY
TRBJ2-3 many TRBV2 ASSPTSGASTDTQY
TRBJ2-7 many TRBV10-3 AISSQSQYEQY
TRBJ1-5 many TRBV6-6 ASSYSGEGPQH
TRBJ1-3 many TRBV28 ASSLGQRRNTIY
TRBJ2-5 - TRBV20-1 SARKTGGLAGQETQY
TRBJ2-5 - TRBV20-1 SARRSGVG
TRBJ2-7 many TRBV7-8 ASSLGGGGSYEQY
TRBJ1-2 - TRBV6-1 ASSYLQGWDT
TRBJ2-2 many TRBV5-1 ASSVPGTANTGELF
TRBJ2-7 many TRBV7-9 ASSPGPKRYEQY
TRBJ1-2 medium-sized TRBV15 ATSGYKEAARYT
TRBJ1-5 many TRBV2 ASSEQGSNRPQH
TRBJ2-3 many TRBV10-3 AISRRLAGKWNTQY
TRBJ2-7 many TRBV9 ASSKAGEGVYEQY
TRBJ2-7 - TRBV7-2 ASSEGDTSYEQY
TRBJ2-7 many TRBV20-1 SVNLAGVFGYEQY
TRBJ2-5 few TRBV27 ASSSRTSGIRREETQY